A selection of T cell receptor beta chains follows, all from one sample in a study of glioma-infiltrating T cells. TCRdb re-derived calls from the multiplex PCR reads in MiXCR, one entry per CDR3 protein. The sample has approximately 100,000 distinct CDR3 sequences; less than 30% are singletons. Sequenced input: glioma tissue, nonneoplastic brain tissue, or PBMCs (not recorded which). These receptors came from a human donor with low-grade glioma or glioblastoma, undergoing nonglioma brain surgery, or in good health (not recorded which). Both conserved end residues are part of each CDR3. Each record gives: clone size, D gene, J gene, V gene, CDR3 protein. The D gene is left open where the match is weak. Clone size appears in some rows only: once, few, many, or a class for an expanded clone.

many,TRBD2,TRBJ2-7,TRBV29-1,CSVLGTSGPYEQYF
-,-,TRBJ2-7,TRBV4-3,CASSQQTHYEQYF
-,TRBD2,TRBJ2-1,TRBV29-1,CSVARGTSGNNEQFF
many,TRBD1,TRBJ2-3,TRBV29-1,CSVGTGANTDTQYF
-,TRBD1,TRBJ2-7,TRBV29-1,CSVLSGQGLNEQYF
many,TRBD1,TRBJ2-1,TRBV20-1,CSARPGGEIEQFF
many,-,TRBJ1-1,TRBV20-1,CSAFQINTEAFF
many,-,TRBJ2-5,TRBV7-8,CASSLPLGSETQYF
-,-,TRBJ1-6,TRBV5-1,CASSLERAGEGRSLHF
-,TRBD2,TRBJ2-7,TRBV5-1,CASSSSGRAYEQYF
-,-,TRBJ2-2,TRBV12-3/TRBV12-4,CASMKQGTGELFF
many,TRBD1,TRBJ2-7,TRBV4-1,CASRPGTGGSYEQYF
-,-,TRBJ2-7,TRBV4-2,CASSQSLGGYDEQYF
-,-,TRBJ1-6,TRBV6-5,CARTRVSYNSPLHF
many,-,TRBJ1-5,TRBV28,CASSLWQGNQPQHF
many,-,TRBJ2-5,TRBV2,CASSDGRTQETQYF
many,-,TRBJ1-1,TRBV15,CATSREGFALSGTEAFF
many,-,TRBJ2-3,TRBV14,CASSQAPLGLGTDTQYF
-,-,TRBJ1-5,TRBV4-3,CASQEGPSNQPQHF
many,-,TRBJ2-6,TRBV27,CASSPLGSGANVLTF
few,-,TRBJ2-5,TRBV7-3,CASSFGPSGETQYF
-,-,TRBJ1-3,TRBV4-1,CASSLQQGSGNTIYF
many,-,TRBJ2-1,TRBV24-1,CATSRGHPNNEQFF